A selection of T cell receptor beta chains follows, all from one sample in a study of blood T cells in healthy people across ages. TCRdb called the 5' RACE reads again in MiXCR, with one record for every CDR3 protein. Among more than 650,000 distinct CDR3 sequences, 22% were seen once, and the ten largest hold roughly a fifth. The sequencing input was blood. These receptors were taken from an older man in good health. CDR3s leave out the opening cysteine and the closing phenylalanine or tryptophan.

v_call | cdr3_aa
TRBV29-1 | SVGQGSFNEQY
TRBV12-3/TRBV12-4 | ASSSTGTGRETQY
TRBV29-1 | SVVLRDRVEAF
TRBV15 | ATSRDFWTSGIFQGTQY
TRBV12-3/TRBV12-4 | ASSGWRGNSPLH
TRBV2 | ASSGVGSGANVLT
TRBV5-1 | ASSLTGGLSSGNTIY
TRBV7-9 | ASSLNRPDTQY
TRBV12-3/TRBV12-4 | ASRNTNQETQY
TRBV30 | AWSVRTAGYT
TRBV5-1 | ASSLEDGRTDTQY
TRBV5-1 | ASSLATGTSNTEAF
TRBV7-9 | ASSQRGSTTDTQY